This TCR beta chain was documented in a study of Graves' ophthalmopathy and Graves' hyperthyroidism. Whole-study findings and limits: Stable hyperthyroidism and ophthalmopathy were told apart by a 13-signature model, which achieved roughly 90% sensitivity and roughly 80% specificity. The model predicted progression of ophthalmopathy with a sensitivity of roughly 70%, and its specificity was approximately 77%.

From RNA, the CDR3 regions of TCR beta chains were amplified and sequenced. First-round RT-PCR relied on HTBI primers, and a second-round multiplex PCR came next. TCRdb ran MiXCR on the multiplex PCR reads and lists one entry per CDR3 protein. The sample consists of about 380,000 distinct CDR3 sequences, approximately 15% of them appearing once. This clonotype was found many times. Antigen specificity is unknown. V gave up 6 bases and J gave up 1 base, with 12 bases separating them. Per germline, CDR1 MNHNS and CDR2 SASEGT. The length of the CDR3 is 14 residues. Among the exclusions were patients with other autoimmune diseases, uncontrolled infections, pregnancy or lactation. PBMCs had their origin in fresh peripheral blood (about 10 ml).

This sequence was found in a woman younger than 35 with stable Graves' hyperthyroidism. V gene TRBV6-1 combines with J gene TRBJ1-1, with D hard to call. Material for sequencing was peripheral blood. The CDR3 region has the DNA TGTGCCAGCAGAACCCCCAAATCGAACACTGAAGCTTTCTTT. The encoded protein is CASRTPKSNTEAFF.